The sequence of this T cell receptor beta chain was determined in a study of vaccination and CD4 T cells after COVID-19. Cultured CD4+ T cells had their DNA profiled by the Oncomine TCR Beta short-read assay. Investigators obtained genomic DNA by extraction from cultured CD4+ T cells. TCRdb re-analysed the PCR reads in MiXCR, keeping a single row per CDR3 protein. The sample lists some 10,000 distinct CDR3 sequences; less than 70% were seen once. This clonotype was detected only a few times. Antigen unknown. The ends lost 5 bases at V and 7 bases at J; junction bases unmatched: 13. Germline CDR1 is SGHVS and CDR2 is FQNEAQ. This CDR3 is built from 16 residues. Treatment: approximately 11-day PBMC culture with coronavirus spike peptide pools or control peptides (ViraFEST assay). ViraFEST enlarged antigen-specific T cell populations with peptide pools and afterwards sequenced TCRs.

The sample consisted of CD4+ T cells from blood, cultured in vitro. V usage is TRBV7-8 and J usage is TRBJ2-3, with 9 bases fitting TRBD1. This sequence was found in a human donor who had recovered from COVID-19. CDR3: CASSPILGQGPYTQYF. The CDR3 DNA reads TGTGCCAGCAGCCCCATTTTGGGACAGGGACCATATACGCAGTATTTT.